The source of this T cell receptor beta chain is a study of technical replicates of blood from several donors. J gave up 4 bases and V 8 bases, and 5 bases lay outside the gene matches. The CDR3 spans 15 residues. The germline CDR1 and CDR2 sequences are MNHEY and SVGAGI. The table came from immunoSEQ multiplex PCR; TCRdb's copy has only in-frame clones and leaves some out. The sample includes 80,000 or so clones, approximately 94% of them seen just once. The clonotype was recovered from a human donor in good health. This sequence joins TRBV6-5 and TRBJ2-2; 12 bases line up with TRBD2. Specimen: T cells isolated from PBMCs. The CDR3 nucleotides are TGTGCCAGCGGGGGACTAGCGGGCTTCACCGGGGAGCTGTTTTTT. Its protein is CASGGLAGFTGELFF.